Each of the 19 T cell receptor beta chains below was sequenced from the same sample in a study of blood T cell repertoires in COVID-19. This table comes from immunoSEQ multiplex PCR, and its TCRdb copy is limited to in-frame clones, with some not included. In the table there are approximately 150,000 clones, approximately 80% of which are singletons. What was sequenced was peripheral blood. The receptors stem from a man aged 70-80 years who had recovered from COVID-19.

The chain is built from TRBV27 and TRBJ2-6, with 7 bases that match TRBD1. Trimming took 5 bases from V and 1 from J; bases not matched to a gene: 8. This CDR3 spans 17 amino acids. The germline gives CDR1 MNHEY, CDR2 SMNVEV (reference sequence). CDR3 residues: CASSPTTGLSGANVLTF. The CDR3, as DNA: TGTGCCAGCAGTCCCACGACAGGGCTGTCTGGGGCCAACGTCCTGACTTTC.

The chain links TRBV6-1 to TRBJ1-1; a weak D match, TRBD1 (6 bases). With 5 bases removed from V and 2 bases from J, the gap between germline ends came to 15 bases. Germline V gene lookup returns CDR1 MNHNS and CDR2 SASEGT. The CDR3 has 15 amino acids. Here the CDR3 reads CASSKSWDINTEAFF. CDR3 coding DNA: TGTGCCAGCAGTAAGAGTTGGGACATCAACACTGAAGCTTTCTTT.

The chain combines TRBV18 with TRBJ2-1; TRBD1 is a possible D gene (5 bases). V lost 0 bases and J lost 4, with 10 bases in between. Per germline, CDR1 KGHSH and CDR2 LQKENI. The CDR3 has 15 residues. CDR3 sequence: CASSPPWGRYNEQFF. The CDR3 nucleotides read TGTGCCAGCTCACCACCTTGGGGCCGATACAATGAGCAGTTCTTC.

The chain carries TRBV7-9 and TRBJ1-6; D remains unclear. Between the trimmed V and J ends, which lost 1 base and 7 bases, there was a span of 11 bases. Germline V CDR1 and CDR2: SEHNR, FQNEAQ (reference sequence). This CDR3 comprises 15 residues. The CDR3 loop is CASSLDRVRNSPLHF. The CDR3 DNA reads as TGTGCCAGCAGCTTAGATCGGGTCAGAAATTCACCCCTCCACTTT.

The V gene is TRBV7-2, the J gene TRBJ2-2; weak D call: TRBD1 (5 bases). V lost 1 base and J 5 bases, leaving 11 bases between the germline ends. CDR1 is SGHTA, CDR2 FQGNSA, per germline. This CDR3 comprises 15 residues. The CDR3 nucleotides are TGTGCCAGCAGCTTAGGGACACAAGGGACCGGGGAGCTGTTTTTT. Its protein product is CASSLGTQGTGELFF. Variable domain in full (rest from reference TRBV7-2 and TRBJ2-2): GAGVSQSPSNKVTEKGKDVELRCDPISGHTALYWYRQSLGQGLEFLIYFQGNSAPDKSGLPSDRFSAERTGGSVSTLTIQRTQQEDSAVYLCASSLGTQGTGELFFGEGSRLTVL.

The J gene is TRBJ2-7, the V gene TRBV11-2, with TRBD1 identical over 8 bases. The CDR3 spans 16 residues. V dropped 6 bases and J dropped 4; count of bases not matched to a gene: 14. Germline CDR1 and CDR2: SGHAT and FQNNGV. The CDR3: CASSPQGGQAAYEQYF. CDR3 coding DNA: TGTGCCAGCAGTCCCCAGGGGGGACAGGCCGCATACGAGCAGTACTTC.

This clone was observed a handful of times. The chain employs TRBV6-2 or TRBV6-3 and TRBJ1-5; D is perhaps TRBD1 (6 bases). Germline V lookup: CDR1 MNHEY, CDR2 SVGEGT. CDR3 length equals 14 residues. The V end lost 6 bases, the J end lost 8 bases, and 17 bases lay between the germline ends. CDR3 sequence reads: CASSHTRGQEPQHF. DNA for the CDR3: TGTGCCAGCAGCCACACCAGGGGACAAGAGCCCCAGCATTTT.

The chain is built from TRBV18 and TRBJ1-5; D is perhaps TRBD1 (5 bases). The germline gives CDR1 KGHSH, CDR2 LQKENI. V was clipped by 4 bases and J by 0 bases, with 7 bases between them. This CDR3 has 14 residues. CDR3 nucleotide sequence: TGTGCCAGCTCACGACAGAATAGCAATCAGCCCCAGCATTTT. Protein: CASSRQNSNQPQHF.

This clone was counted only a few times. The V and J genes are TRBV6-5 and TRBJ1-1, with D possibly TRBD1 on 6 matching bases. The CDR3 has 13 amino acids. V lost 5 bases and J 1 base, leaving 8 bases between the germline ends. In germline, CDR1 is MNHEY, CDR2 SVGAGI. CDR3 sequence (DNA): TGTGCCAGCAGTCAGGGACAGAACACTGAAGCTTTCTTT. The encoded protein is CASSQGQNTEAFF.

The chain joins TRBV5-1 to TRBJ2-5; the D gene is possibly TRBD2 (5 bases). Trimming cost V 4 bases and J 7 bases, with 23 bases left between them. The CDR3 length is 16 residues. CDR1 is SGHRS, CDR2 YFSETQ, per germline. The CDR3 DNA sequence: TGCGCCAGCAGCCCCAGAGGCCGGTCAGGCGAGGGGACCCAGTACTTC. Its translation is CASSPRGRSGEGTQYF.

Only one count was recorded for this clone. The CDR3 reads CASSGPGTSGRRDTQYF. In nucleotides, the CDR3 is TGTGCCAGCAGTGGACCCGGGACTAGCGGGAGGAGGGATACGCAGTATTTT. The chain employs TRBV6-1 and TRBJ2-3; 15 bases are shared with TRBD2. The CDR3 is 17 amino acids. V shed 4 bases, J shed 6 bases, and the junction held 8 bases outside the gene matches. The germline CDR1 and CDR2 sequences are MNHNS and SASEGT.

This clone was picked up one time. V usage is TRBV19 and J usage is TRBJ2-7; tentative D call: TRBD1 (6 bases). Trimming cost V 6 bases and J 2 bases, with 14 bases left between them. CDR1 is LNHDA and CDR2 is SQIVND in the germline V gene (reference sequence). The CDR3 consists of 14 residues. The DNA of the CDR3 is TGTGCCAGTAGCTACACGGGACACACCTACGAGCAGTACTTC. It yields the protein CASSYTGHTYEQYF.

This chain connects TRBV5-1 to TRBJ2-3; weak D call: TRBD2 (5 bases). The CDR3 runs to 15 residues. Germline lookup yields CDR1 SGHRS and CDR2 YFSETQ. Between the trimmed V and J ends, which lost 1 base and 2 bases, there was a span of 11 bases. The CDR3 protein is CASSLTGITTDTQYF. The DNA of the CDR3 is TGCGCCAGCAGCTTGACCGGGATTACCACAGATACGCAGTATTTT.

In its sample, this clone was seen a few times. The V and J genes are TRBV11-2 and TRBJ1-5, with D possibly being TRBD1 (5 bases). Trimming stripped 4 bases from V and 6 bases from J, with 10 bases between. Germline lookup yields CDR1 SGHAT and CDR2 FQNNGV. This CDR3 region has 13 residues. CDR3 loop: CASSSRGFQPQHF. In nucleotides, the CDR3 is TGTGCCAGCAGCTCAAGGGGCTTTCAGCCCCAGCATTTT.

The chain has TRBV12-5 and TRBJ2-7; TRBD1 matches at 9 bases. Germline assignment: CDR1 LGHNT and CDR2 FRNRAP. J lost 4 bases, V lost 6 bases, and 4 bases had no gene match. This CDR3 spans 13 amino acids. The CDR3, as DNA: TGTGCTAGTGGCCTTGGGACAGGGTACGAGCAGTACTTC. Its translation is CASGLGTGYEQYF.

The chain is built from TRBV6-5 and TRBJ2-5; 8 nucleotides align to TRBD2. Germline V gives CDR1 MNHEY, CDR2 SVGAGI. The CDR3 length is 16 residues. After removal of 2 bases from V and 4 bases from J, the junction contained 9 bases not matched to a gene. As DNA, the CDR3 is TGTGCCAGCAGTTACACAACTAGCGGAGGGGGAGAGACCCAGTACTTC. It translates to CASSYTTSGGGETQYF.

The chain carries TRBV7-2 and TRBJ2-1; 8 bases map to TRBD2. The J segment lost 2 bases and the V segment lost 4 bases, leaving 10 bases of the junction unmatched. CDR1 and CDR2 (germline): SGHTA, FQGNSA. CDR3 length equals 17 residues. Written as DNA, the CDR3 is TGTGCCAGCAGCTCCAGGACTAGCCGAATAACCTACAATGAGCAGTTCTTC. Amino acids: CASSSRTSRITYNEQFF.

This chain uses TRBV7-2 with TRBJ2-7; 7 bases match TRBD1. Looked up from germline, CDR1 is SGHTA and CDR2 is FQGNSA. V was pared by 5 bases and J by 7 bases, with 14 bases of the junction left unmatched. This CDR3 is 15 amino acids long. Written as DNA, the CDR3 is TGTGCCAGCAGCCAATCGACAGGGTCGGCGAAAGAGCAGTACTTC. Its translation: CASSQSTGSAKEQYF.

The chain combines TRBV12-5 with TRBJ2-5; 10 bases match TRBD2. CDR3 length equals 15 residues. CDR1 and CDR2 (germline): LGHNT, FRNRAP. The ends lost 6 bases at V and 3 bases at J; junction bases unmatched: 7. The CDR3 DNA is TGTGCTAGTGGCCCTCGGACTAGCGGTAAAGAGACCCAGTACTTC. It codes for CASGPRTSGKETQYF.